Listed below are T cell receptor beta chains from one sample, sequenced in a study of T-cell memory formation after mild COVID-19. MiXCR, applied by TCRdb to the 5' RACE reads, yields one record per CDR3 protein. The table shows fewer than 50,000 distinct CDR3 sequences, with roughly 9.8% occurring only once. Sequenced input: PBMCs or a T cell subset sorted from them (not recorded which). These receptors were obtained from an adult woman who had mild COVID-19 (a few samples of this study predate the infection). Cell type and time point are not known. Both conserved end residues are part of each CDR3. D genes are given only for firm matches. Where a row states a size, it is once, few, many or the class of an expanded clone; other rows omit it.

d_call	v_call	clone_size	j_call	cdr3_nt	cdr3_aa
TRBD1	TRBV6-5	many	TRBJ1-6	TGTGCCAGCAGTTACCGTCAGACAGGGTCTTCACCCCTCCACTTT	CASSYRQTGSSPLHF
TRBD2	TRBV12-3/TRBV12-4	many	TRBJ2-7	TGTGCCAGCAGTTCGGGGGGTGGTGGAGAGCAGTACTTC	CASSSGGGGEQYF
.	TRBV15	few	TRBJ2-3	TGTGCCACCAGCAGAACCTCCGGGATCAGGAACACAGATACGCAGTATTTT	CATSRTSGIRNTDTQYF
.	TRBV7-2	few	TRBJ2-2	TGTGCCAGCAGATACGACAGATCGAACACCGGGGAGCTGTTTTTT	CASRYDRSNTGELFF
.	TRBV5-1	few	TRBJ2-1	TGCGCCAGCAGCTTGGGGGAGGGGGCTAATGAGCAGTTCTTC	CASSLGEGANEQFF
.	TRBV4-3	many	TRBJ2-7	TGCGCCAGCAGCCAAGATGGAACAGGATACTACGAGCAGTACTTC	CASSQDGTGYYEQYF
.	TRBV7-9	.	TRBJ2-1	TGTGCCAGCAGCTTTATCCAAAGGATCGGAGAGCAGTTCTTC	CASSFIQRIGEQFF
.	TRBV7-2	many	TRBJ2-3	TGTGCCAGCAGCTTAGCTATAGGGTTGCGGACAGATACGCAGTATTTT	CASSLAIGLRTDTQYF
.	TRBV5-1	few	TRBJ2-5	TGCGCCAGCAGCTTGGGGGTGGAGGAGACCCAGTACTTC	CASSLGVEETQYF
TRBD1	TRBV19	few	TRBJ2-1	TGTGCCAGTAGTCCCCGGGGACAGGGGTTCCACAATGAGCAGTTCTTC	CASSPRGQGFHNEQFF
TRBD2	TRBV4-2	few	TRBJ2-5	TGTGCCTCTAGCGGGAGTGAGGAGACCCAGTACTTC	CASSGSEETQYF
.	TRBV7-2	many	TRBJ2-1	TGTGCCAGCAGCTTTGACAGAGACTTTTACAATGAGCAGTTCTTC	CASSFDRDFYNEQFF
.	TRBV12-3/TRBV12-4	few	TRBJ1-1	TGTGCCAGCAGTTTCCTCACAGGGAACGCTGAAGCTTTCTTT	CASSFLTGNAEAFF
.	TRBV25-1	many	TRBJ2-3	TGTGCCAGCACTCGAGGGAGAGGGGAGACAGATACGCAGTATTTT	CASTRGRGETDTQYF
.	TRBV7-9	.	TRBJ1-2	TGTGCCAGCAGCCCCCAGGGAGACTATGGCTACACCTTC	CASSPQGDYGYTF
TRBD1	TRBV20-1	.	TRBJ1-4	TGCAGTGCCAGGGACAGGGGATTCTCAAGCGAAAAACTGTTTTTT	CSARDRGFSSEKLFF
.	TRBV5-1	few	TRBJ1-3	TGCGCCAGCAGCTTAGGACCCCACGGGGTTCGCACTGGAAACACCATATATTTT	CASSLGPHGVRTGNTIYF
.	TRBV7-8	medium-sized	TRBJ2-7	TGTGCCAGCAGTTCAGACTACGAGCAGTACTTC	CASSSDYEQYF
TRBD2	TRBV20-1	.	TRBJ2-3	TGCAGTGCTAGGAACTTAGCGGGGGGAGGGGATACGCAGTATTTT	CSARNLAGGGDTQYF
.	TRBV27	.	TRBJ1-2	TGTGCCAGCAGTCAAACCGGGACATCGGCCGCTGGCTACACCTTC	CASSQTGTSAAGYTF
TRBD1	TRBV5-1	.	TRBJ1-1	TGCGCCAGCAGCTGGACAGGGGAGAACACTGAAGCTTTCTTT	CASSWTGENTEAFF
.	TRBV18	many	TRBJ2-5	TGTGCCAGCTCACCACTCGGCGCGGGCCCTCTGGAGACCCAGTACTTC	CASSPLGAGPLETQYF
.	TRBV24-1	many	TRBJ2-1	TGTGCCACCGCGGGGGCTTACAATGAGCAGTTCTTC	CATAGAYNEQFF
TRBD1	TRBV19	.	TRBJ1-2	TGTGCCAGTAGTCACCGGGACAGGGGCGGCTACACCTTC	CASSHRDRGGYTF
TRBD2	TRBV20-1	few	TRBJ2-1	TGCAGTGCTAAAGGATCCCCGGCTAGCGGGGCCGTCAATGAGCAGTTCTTC	CSAKGSPASGAVNEQFF